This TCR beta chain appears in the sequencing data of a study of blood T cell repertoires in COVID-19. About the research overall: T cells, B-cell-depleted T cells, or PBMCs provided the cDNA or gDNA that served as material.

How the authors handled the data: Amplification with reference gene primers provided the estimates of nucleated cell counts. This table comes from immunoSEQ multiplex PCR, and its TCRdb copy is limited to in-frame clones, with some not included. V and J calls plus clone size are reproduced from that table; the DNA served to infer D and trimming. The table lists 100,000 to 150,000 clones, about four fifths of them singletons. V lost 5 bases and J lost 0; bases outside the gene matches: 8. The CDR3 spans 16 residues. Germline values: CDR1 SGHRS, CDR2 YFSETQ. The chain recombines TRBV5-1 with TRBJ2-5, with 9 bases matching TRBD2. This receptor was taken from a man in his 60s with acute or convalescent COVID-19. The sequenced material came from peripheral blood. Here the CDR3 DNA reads TGCGCCAGCAGTTTCCTGGGACTAGCCTACCAAGAGACCCAGTACTTC. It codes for CASSFLGLAYQETQYF. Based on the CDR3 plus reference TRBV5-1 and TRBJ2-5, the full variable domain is KAGVTQTPRYLIKTRGQQVTLSCSPISGHRSVSWYQQTPGQGLQFLFEYFSETQRNKGNFPGRFSGRQFSNSRSEMNVSTLELGDSALYLCASSFLGLAYQETQYFGPGTRLLVL.